These 30 T cell receptor beta chains were sequenced from one sample in a study of neurological immune-mediated disorders. TCRdb ran MiXCR on the 5' RACE reads and lists one entry per CDR3 protein. The data show roughly 70,000 distinct CDR3 sequences, roughly 3.9% seen once. Sequenced: PBMCs. The receptors derive from a man younger than 40 with multiple sclerosis.

This clonotype was detected only a few times. The CDR3 DNA is TGTGCCAGCTCACCACCAGACAGGGCCAAAAACATTCAGTACTTC. It yields the protein CASSPPDRAKNIQYF. The chain is built from TRBV18 and TRBJ2-4; maybe TRBD1 (6 bases). The V end was cut by 0 bases, the J end by 1 base, with 7 bases between. CDR1 KGHSH and CDR2 LQKENI come from the germline V gene. This CDR3 region has 15 residues.

This clonotype was counted ten times or more. The rearrangement joins TRBV20-1 to TRBJ1-2, with 9 bases lining up with TRBD1. This CDR3 spans 13 amino acids. CDR1 and CDR2 from the germline V gene are DFQATT and SNEGSKA (reference sequence). Germline trimming cut 4 bases from V and 2 bases from J; bases unmatched to any gene: 2. CDR3 DNA sequence: TGCAGTGCTAACGGACAGGGGAACTATGGCTACACCTTC. It encodes CSANGQGNYGYTF.

This clonotype was observed at least ten times. The chain's CDR3 is CASSLGQYTDTQYF. In DNA, the CDR3 is TGCGCCAGCAGCTTGGGGCAGTATACAGATACGCAGTATTTT. The J gene is TRBJ2-3, the V gene TRBV5-1, with D unclear. The CDR3 contains 14 residues. Between the trimmed V and J ends, which lost 0 bases and 3 bases, there was a span of 8 bases. Germline V gene data show CDR1 as SGHRS and CDR2 as YFSETQ.

This clonotype was recorded many times. The V gene is TRBV12-3 or TRBV12-4, the J gene TRBJ2-1; 8 nucleotides agree with TRBD1. The CDR3 length is 15 residues. V shed 8 bases and J 0 bases; nucleotides not matched to a gene: 6. CDR3 sequence (DNA): TGTGCCAGCGGGAACAGGGGGAACTCCTACAATGAGCAGTTCTTC. It yields the protein CASGNRGNSYNEQFF.

This clonotype was counted many times. The chain carries TRBV7-9 and TRBJ2-3; D unclear. Germline assignment: CDR1 SEHNR and CDR2 FQNEAQ (reference sequence). V lost 11 bases, J lost 1 base, and 10 bases lay in between. CDR3 size: 12 residues. The CDR3 nucleotides read TGTGCCGGCGGCGCCGGCACAGATACGCAGTATTTT. It codes for CAGGAGTDTQYF.

At least ten counts were recorded for this clonotype. The genes are TRBV29-1 and TRBJ1-1; D unresolved. The CDR3 consists of 12 residues. Trimming stripped 4 bases from V and 1 base from J, with 7 bases between. Germline V lookup: CDR1 SQVTM, CDR2 ANQGSEA. The CDR3 nucleotides read TGCAGCGTTGTACGAGGGAACACTGAAGCTTTCTTT. Its protein product is CSVVRGNTEAFF.

The table lists this clonotype with many counts. The rearrangement uses TRBV6-5 and TRBJ1-1; no clear D gene. The ends were cut back, 0 bases at V and 1 base at J, with 3 bases in the middle. Germline CDR1 is MNHEY and CDR2 is SVGAGI. CDR3 length: 13 amino acids. CDR3 loop: CASSYSANTEAFF. In DNA form, the CDR3 reads TGTGCCAGCAGTTACTCAGCGAACACTGAAGCTTTCTTT.

This clonotype came up many times. This sequence joins TRBV20-1 and TRBJ2-3, with 11 bases that match TRBD2. The V segment lost 4 bases and the J segment 0 bases; nucleotides outside the gene matches: 3. The CDR3 is 15 residues long. In germline, CDR1 is DFQATT, CDR2 SNEGSKA (reference sequence). The DNA for the CDR3 is TGCAGTGCTAACGGACTAGCGGGTAGCACAGATACGCAGTATTTT. Amino acids: CSANGLAGSTDTQYF.

This clonotype has at least ten counts. This chain uses TRBV10-3 with TRBJ1-2; perhaps TRBD1 as D (6 bases). Germline lookup yields CDR1 ENHRY and CDR2 SYGVKD. The CDR3 is 13 amino acids. The germline V and J ends were trimmed by 4 bases and 1 base, with 7 bases remaining between them. CDR3 sequence reads: CAISGDNNYGYTF. The CDR3 bases are TGTGCCATCAGTGGGGACAATAACTATGGCTACACCTTC.

This clonotype was seen at least ten times. The V and J genes are TRBV12-3 or TRBV12-4 and TRBJ2-1; 8 bases fit TRBD2. The CDR3 consists of 14 residues. V lost 11 bases, J lost 3 bases, and 9 bases stayed unmatched. CDR3 in amino acids: CASGGATIYNEQFF. The DNA for the CDR3 is TGTGCCTCGGGGGGGGCGACTATCTACAATGAGCAGTTCTTC.

This clonotype has ten or more counts. The V call is TRBV5-1, the J call TRBJ2-3; 9 bases fit TRBD2. From germline, CDR1 is SGHRS and CDR2 YFSETQ. The CDR3 is 18 residues long. Losses at the gene ends were 4 bases for V and 2 bases for J; bases not matched to a gene: 14. CDR3 amino acids: CASSGDRTSEGPTDTQYF. CDR3 DNA: TGCGCCAGCAGCGGAGACCGGACTAGCGAAGGACCCACAGATACGCAGTATTTT.

At least ten counts were recorded for this clonotype. This rearrangement joins TRBV7-9 to TRBJ1-1, with D unclear. Germline V gives CDR1 SEHNR, CDR2 FQNEAQ (reference sequence). This CDR3 region has 13 residues. V lost 5 bases and J 3 bases, leaving 10 bases between the germline ends. CDR3 in DNA: TGTGCCAGCAGCCCCCATCCTGACACTGAAGCTTTCTTT. Residues: CASSPHPDTEAFF.

This clonotype was detected many times. V is TRBV6-2 or TRBV6-3 and J is TRBJ1-1, with D possibly TRBD1 on 6 matching bases. The CDR3 is 12 amino acids. CDR1 and CDR2 from the germline V gene are MNHEY and SVGEGT. Trimming left V 4 bases short and J 9 bases short, with 12 bases between. The CDR3 reads CASSLQGGQAFF. The CDR3 DNA is TGTGCCAGCAGTTTACAGGGCGGACAAGCTTTCTTT.

Many counts were recorded for this clonotype. J is TRBJ1-1 and V is TRBV12-3 or TRBV12-4; D gene uncertain. V shed 1 base and J shed 6 bases, with 15 bases lying between them. This CDR3 region has 15 residues. CDR3: CASSLETPAVPEAFF. The CDR3 bases are TGTGCCAGCAGTTTAGAGACACCGGCGGTCCCTGAAGCTTTCTTT.

This clonotype was found many times. J is TRBJ2-1 and V is TRBV25-1; 12 nucleotides align to TRBD2. The CDR3 is made up of 14 amino acids. Germline trimming cut 6 bases from V and 8 bases from J; bases unmatched to any gene: 5. Germline CDR1 and CDR2: MGHDK and SYGVNS. In DNA form, the CDR3 reads TGTGCCAGCAGACCGACTAGCGGGGGCTATGAGCAGTTCTTC. Translated: CASRPTSGGYEQFF. The entire variable domain, with the rest obtained from reference TRBV25-1 and TRBJ2-1, is as follows: EADIYQTPRYLVIGTGKKITLECSQTMGHDKMYWYQQDPGMELHLIHYSYGVNSTEKGDLSSESTVSRIRTEHFPLTLESARPSHTSQYLCASRPTSGGYEQFFGPGTRLTVL.

There are many counts of this clonotype. V gene TRBV20-1 combines with J gene TRBJ1-2; D perhaps matches TRBD1 (5 bases). The CDR3 runs 15 residues. CDR1 is DFQATT and CDR2 is SNEGSKA in the germline V gene (reference sequence). V was trimmed by 2 bases and J by 3 bases, leaving 16 bases between them. Written as DNA, the CDR3 is TGCAGTGCTAGACCGCGGGACGGCGCCTACTATGGCTACACCTTC. It yields the protein CSARPRDGAYYGYTF.

A remark on this clonotype: As the CDR3 is not closed by the conserved phenylalanine or tryptophan, this likely results from a read error. V usage is TRBV27 and J usage is TRBJ1-1; D call uncertain. The CDR3 length is 13 residues. Germline CDR1 is MNHEY and CDR2 is SMNVEV (reference sequence). Trimming cost V 4 bases and J 0 bases, with 6 bases left between them. The CDR3, as DNA: TGTGCCAGCAGTTCCACGTTGAACACTGAAGCTTTCCTT. It encodes CASSSTLNTEAFL.

Remarks on this clonotype: Being one base from a much bigger clone, this may be a read error. The chain has TRBV20-1 and TRBJ2-3; 10 bases fit TRBD1. From germline, CDR1 is DFQATT and CDR2 SNEGSKA (reference sequence). The CDR3 spans 14 residues. V shed 6 bases and J 4 bases; nucleotides not matched to a gene: 7. The CDR3 here is CSARGQGIPDTQYF. CDR3 sequence (DNA): TGCAGTGCCAGGGGACAGGGGATCCCAGATACGCAGTATTTT.

The chain couples TRBV6-6 to TRBJ2-7; the D is unclear. CDR1 and CDR2 from the germline V gene are MNHNY and SVGAGI (reference sequence). V lost 5 bases and J 1 base, leaving 21 bases between the germline ends. This CDR3 is built from 17 residues. The CDR3 is CASSPVALGLRSYEQYF. CDR3 bases: TGTGCCAGCAGTCCCGTCGCCTTGGGTCTTCGGTCCTACGAGCAGTACTTC.

Many counts were recorded for this clonotype. This chain links TRBV7-2 with TRBJ2-2, with D uncertain. The V gene lost 5 bases and the J gene lost 6 bases, with 13 bases spanning the gap. Per germline, CDR1 SGHTA and CDR2 FQGNSA. The CDR3 loop spans 14 amino acids. In nucleotides, the CDR3 is TGTGCCAGCAGCCCCCTAGGGCCCCCCGGGGAGCTGTTTTTT. Translated: CASSPLGPPGELFF.

V is TRBV9 and J is TRBJ2-7; weak D call: TRBD2 (6 bases). The V end was cut by 0 bases, the J end by 8 bases, with 21 bases between. This CDR3 spans 16 amino acids. The germline V gene encodes CDR1 SGDLS and CDR2 YYNGEE. The CDR3 is CASSVDASGLYEQQYF. DNA for the CDR3: TGTGCCAGCAGCGTAGACGCCAGCGGGCTCTACGAGCAGCAGTACTTC.

This clonotype was seen ten or more times. The V call is TRBV7-9, the J call TRBJ2-1; D perhaps matches TRBD2 (6 bases). Germline V CDR1 and CDR2: SEHNR, FQNEAQ (reference sequence). This CDR3 contains 13 residues. The V and J ends lost 5 bases and 8 bases respectively, with 13 bases between them. The CDR3 DNA follows: TGTGCCAGCAGCCTCACTAGCCAATATGAGCAGTTCTTC. It encodes CASSLTSQYEQFF.

This clonotype was seen many times. The V and J genes are TRBV5-1 and TRBJ2-7; D possibly matches TRBD1 or TRBD2 (5 bases each). V dropped 4 bases and J dropped 3 bases, with 14 bases sitting between them. The germline V gene encodes CDR1 SGHRS and CDR2 YFSETQ. The CDR3 extends over 14 amino acids. CDR3 protein: CASSPDGDRYEQYF. The CDR3 DNA follows: TGCGCCAGCAGCCCCGACGGGGACCGCTACGAGCAGTACTTC.

The sample holds many counts of this clonotype. The CDR3 sequence is CASSLGLAISSYEQYF. The CDR3 coding sequence is TGCGCCAGCAGCTTGGGCCTAGCGATCAGCTCCTACGAGCAGTACTTC. V usage is TRBV5-1 and J usage is TRBJ2-7; the D gene is possibly TRBD2 (6 bases). Germline V CDR1 and CDR2: SGHRS, YFSETQ. V was trimmed by 0 bases and J by 0 bases, leaving 13 bases between them. The CDR3 is 16 amino acids.

This clonotype occurred many times. This rearrangement joins TRBV4-1 to TRBJ1-1; D ambiguous. Trimming removed 0 bases from V and 5 bases from J, with 10 bases in between. The CDR3 is made up of 14 amino acids. Germline assignment: CDR1 MGHRA and CDR2 YSYEKL. DNA for the CDR3: TGCGCCAGCAGCCAAGATCGGAGTGGGACTGAAGCTTTCTTT. Protein: CASSQDRSGTEAFF.

This clonotype has a count of ten or more. The chain combines TRBV20-1 with TRBJ1-2; D is possibly TRBD1 (6 bases). Trimming took off 8 bases at V and 7 bases at J, with 17 bases between the two ends. The CDR3 is 12 amino acids. The germline CDR1 and CDR2 sequences are DFQATT and SNEGSKA (reference sequence). The CDR3: CSHKTGQGGYTF. CDR3 bases: TGCAGTCATAAGACAGGTCAGGGTGGCTACACCTTC.

This clonotype was recorded many times. V and J are TRBV20-1 and TRBJ1-4; possibly TRBD1 for D (6 bases). V was trimmed by 6 bases and J by 8 bases, leaving 16 bases between them. Germline V gene lookup returns CDR1 DFQATT and CDR2 SNEGSKA (reference sequence). This CDR3 is 13 amino acids long. The CDR3 sequence: CSATGDNREKLFF. The CDR3 nucleotides read TGCAGTGCCACCGGGGACAATAGGGAAAAACTGTTTTTT.

This clonotype was counted many times. The V and J genes are TRBV5-1 and TRBJ2-7; possible D gene TRBD1, 5 bases. CDR3 length equals 16 residues. Germline loops: CDR1 SGHRS, CDR2 YFSETQ. Trimming removed 1 base at V and 0 bases at J, with 14 bases between. The CDR3 region has the DNA TGCGCCAGCAGCTTGAGTCCCCACAGGAGCTCCTACGAGCAGTACTTC. Its protein product is CASSLSPHRSSYEQYF.

With respect to this clonotype: This may arise from a read error, as a much more abundant clone is one base away. The chain joins TRBV20-1 to TRBJ1-4; D gene uncertain. The germline CDR1 and CDR2 sequences are DFQATT and SNEGSKA (reference sequence). V lost 1 base and J 0 bases, leaving 6 bases between the germline ends. The CDR3 is 14 amino acids. The CDR3 region is CSARGFTTNEKLFF. The CDR3 DNA reads as TGCAGTGCTAGAGGGTTTACAACTAATGAAAAACTGTTTTTT.

This clonotype was seen many times. This CDR3 reads CASRAGQGLADTQYF. In DNA form, the CDR3 reads TGTGCCAGCAGGGCGGGACAGGGACTCGCGGATACGCAGTATTTT. The chain employs TRBV12-3 or TRBV12-4 and TRBJ2-3, with TRBD1 identical over 9 bases. The CDR3 has 15 residues. After removal of 6 bases from V and 6 bases from J, the junction contained 10 bases not matched to a gene.